This is a list of T cell receptor beta chains from one sample in a study of Ad26.COV2.S vaccination and SARS-CoV-2 variants. Data came from immunoSEQ multiplex PCR; TCRdb stores just in-frame clones and leaves some out. Found here are hundreds of thousands of clones, 89% of them singletons; the top ten hold around 1.5%. The material sequenced was peripheral blood, taken in a trial of Ad26.COV2.S vaccine versus placebo. These receptors all stem from a person between 18 and 59 years old who received the Ad26.COV2.S COVID-19 vaccine or a placebo. The CDR3 runs from the conserved cysteine through the conserved F or W. The D gene is left open where the match is weak. Rows may omit the clone size; those that give it use once, few, many or a size class.

clone_size j_call d_call v_call cdr3_aa cdr3_nt
few TRBJ2-7 NA TRBV30 CAYRWTPRYEQYF TGTGCCTACCGCTGGACTCCCCGCTACGAGCAGTACTTC
NA TRBJ2-3 NA TRBV5-1 CASSLSTDTQYF TGCGCCAGCAGCTTAAGCACAGATACGCAGTATTTT
NA TRBJ2-1 NA TRBV3-1/TRBV3-2 CASSHLIGGQEFF TGTGCCAGCAGCCACCTGATAGGGGGGCAAGAGTTCTTC
NA TRBJ2-3 NA TRBV6-5 CASSYVSGPSTDTQYF TGTGCCAGCAGTTACGTTAGCGGCCCTAGCACAGATACGCAGTATTTT
NA TRBJ1-2 NA TRBV6-5 CASSYLGGYTF TGTGCCAGCAGTTACCTAGGTGGCTACACCTTC
NA TRBJ1-3 NA TRBV4-1 CASSPNTSGNTIYF TGCGCCAGCAGCCCGAACACCTCTGGAAACACCATATATTTT
NA TRBJ1-5 TRBD1 TRBV4-3 CASSQDTNDRAQPQHF TGCGCCAGCAGCCAAGACACCAACGACAGGGCTCAGCCCCAGCATTTT
NA TRBJ1-1 TRBD1 TRBV10-3 CAISETGDTEAFF TGTGCCATCAGTGAAACAGGGGACACTGAAGCTTTCTTT
NA TRBJ1-5 NA TRBV6-5 CASSYSRNSNQPQHF TGTGCCAGCAGTTACTCCAGGAATAGCAATCAGCCCCAGCATTTT
NA TRBJ1-1 NA TRBV18 CASSPGLNTEAFF TGTGCCAGCTCACCAGGGCTAAACACTGAAGCTTTCTTT
NA TRBJ2-2 TRBD1 TRBV11-2 CATSRDRDTGELFF TGTGCGACATCCCGGGACAGGGACACCGGGGAGCTGTTTTTT
NA TRBJ1-1 NA TRBV5-4 CASSLWSYTEAFF TGTGCCAGCAGCTTGTGGTCCTACACTGAAGCTTTCTTT
NA TRBJ1-2 TRBD1 TRBV6-5 CASSTPGQGNYGYTF TGTGCCAGCAGTACTCCGGGACAGGGGAACTATGGCTACACCTTC
NA TRBJ2-3 NA TRBV19 CASSIRSGSDTQYF TGTGCCAGTAGTATAAGGTCAGGATCGGATACGCAGTATTTT
NA TRBJ2-5 TRBD2 TRBV3-1/TRBV3-2 CASSQGGLAGFQETQYF TGTGCCAGCAGCCAAGGGGGACTAGCGGGATTCCAAGAGACCCAGTACTTC
NA TRBJ2-7 TRBD2 TRBV7-3 CASSPGTSGGEQYF TGTGCCAGCAGCCCGGGGACTAGCGGGGGCGAGCAGTACTTC
NA TRBJ1-4 TRBD1 TRBV6-5 CASSRTGGVEKLFF TGTGCCAGCAGTAGAACAGGGGGCGTTGAAAAACTGTTTTTT
NA TRBJ1-1 TRBD1 TRBV7-9 CASSYFKGAVNTEAFF TGTGCCAGCAGCTACTTCAAGGGGGCTGTGAACACTGAAGCTTTCTTT
NA TRBJ2-7 NA TRBV2 CASSDEATWHEQYF TGTGCCAGCAGTGACGAGGCTACGTGGCACGAGCAGTACTTC
NA TRBJ2-1 TRBD2 TRBV5-4 CASSTGTSGRDSYNEQFF TGTGCCAGCAGCACAGGGACTAGCGGGAGAGACTCCTACAATGAGCAGTTCTTC
NA TRBJ2-5 TRBD1 TRBV11-3 CASSPGTGEGETQYF TGTGCCAGCAGCCCGGGGACAGGGGAGGGAGAGACCCAGTACTTC
NA TRBJ2-5 TRBD2 TRBV27 CASARERETQYF TGTGCCAGCGCGCGGGAGCGGGAGACCCAGTACTTC
NA TRBJ1-1 TRBD1 TRBV11-2 CASSFVLGQGDTEAFF TGTGCCAGCAGCTTTGTCCTTGGACAGGGGGACACTGAAGCTTTCTTT
NA TRBJ2-5 TRBD1 TRBV30 CAWRVGDSRETQYF TGTGCCTGGAGGGTGGGGGACAGTAGGGAGACCCAGTACTTC
NA TRBJ1-1 NA TRBV19 CASSIVRITGTGNTEAFF TGTGCCAGTAGTATAGTTCGGATTACAGGGACGGGGAACACTGAAGCTTTCTTT
NA TRBJ2-1 TRBD2 TRBV19 CASGLAGVGEQFF TGTGCCAGTGGACTAGCGGGAGTCGGAGAGCAGTTCTTC
NA TRBJ2-7 TRBD1 TRBV29-1 CSVVSSRDRTYEQYF TGCAGCGTTGTTTCTTCCCGGGACAGGACCTACGAGCAGTACTTC
NA TRBJ2-5 NA TRBV30 CAWSGGDQETQYF TGTGCCTGGAGTGGGGGGGACCAAGAGACCCAGTACTTC
NA TRBJ2-7 NA TRBV29-1 CSVSGASISYEQYF TGCAGCGTTTCCGGGGCTTCCATATCTTACGAGCAGTACTTC
NA TRBJ2-3 TRBD1 TRBV12-5 CASVGDSADTQYF TGTGCTAGTGTGGGGGACAGCGCAGATACGCAGTATTTT
NA TRBJ1-2 NA TRBV9 CASSDAGRNYGYTF TGTGCCAGCAGCGATGCCGGGAGGAACTATGGCTACACCTTC
NA TRBJ2-3 TRBD2 TRBV11-2 CASSRTRGASTDTQYF TGTGCCAGCAGCCGTACGCGGGGGGCTAGCACAGATACGCAGTATTTT
NA TRBJ1-2 TRBD1 TRBV27 CASRAGGLSYTF TGTGCCAGCAGAGCAGGGGGACTGAGCTACACCTTC
NA TRBJ2-5 NA TRBV5-1 CASSSADWEQETQYF TGCGCCAGCAGCTCGGCCGATTGGGAGCAAGAGACCCAGTACTTC
NA TRBJ1-2 NA TRBV19 CASSKQADPGVYGYTF TGTGCCAGTAGTAAGCAGGCGGACCCCGGGGTCTATGGCTACACCTTC
NA TRBJ1-6 NA TRBV2 CASSPQGTYNSPLHF TGTGCCAGCAGTCCCCAGGGGACCTATAATTCACCCCTCCACTTT
NA TRBJ1-3 NA TRBV7-2 CASSRQAPNTIYF TGTGCCAGCAGTAGACAGGCCCCAAACACCATATATTTT
NA TRBJ2-1 NA TRBV6-5 CASSYSKGGIDEQFF TGTGCCAGCAGTTACTCGAAGGGAGGCATCGATGAGCAGTTCTTC
NA TRBJ2-7 NA TRBV7-9 CASSLAVDEQYF TGTGCCAGCAGCTTAGCGGTAGACGAGCAGTACTTC
NA TRBJ1-1 NA TRBV29-1 CSAGQLNTEAFF TGCAGCGCAGGACAGTTGAACACTGAAGCTTTCTTT
NA TRBJ1-2 TRBD1 TRBV4-3 CASSQDLRGANYGYTF TGCGCCAGCAGCCAAGATCTCAGGGGGGCTAACTATGGCTACACCTTC
NA TRBJ1-6 NA TRBV30 CAWSARGNSPLHF TGTGCCTGGAGTGCACGGGGAAATTCACCCCTCCACTTT
NA TRBJ2-3 NA TRBV5-4 CASSSRAISTTDTQYF TGTGCCAGCAGCTCCCGGGCGATTTCGACAACAGATACGCAGTATTTT
NA TRBJ1-5 NA TRBV4-1 CASSQGTGYSNQPQHF TGCGCCAGCAGCCAAGGGACGGGGTATAGCAATCAGCCCCAGCATTTT
NA TRBJ2-7 NA TRBV6-5 CASSYSVVTARYEQYF TGTGCCAGCAGTTACTCTGTCGTTACAGCTCGCTACGAGCAGTACTTC